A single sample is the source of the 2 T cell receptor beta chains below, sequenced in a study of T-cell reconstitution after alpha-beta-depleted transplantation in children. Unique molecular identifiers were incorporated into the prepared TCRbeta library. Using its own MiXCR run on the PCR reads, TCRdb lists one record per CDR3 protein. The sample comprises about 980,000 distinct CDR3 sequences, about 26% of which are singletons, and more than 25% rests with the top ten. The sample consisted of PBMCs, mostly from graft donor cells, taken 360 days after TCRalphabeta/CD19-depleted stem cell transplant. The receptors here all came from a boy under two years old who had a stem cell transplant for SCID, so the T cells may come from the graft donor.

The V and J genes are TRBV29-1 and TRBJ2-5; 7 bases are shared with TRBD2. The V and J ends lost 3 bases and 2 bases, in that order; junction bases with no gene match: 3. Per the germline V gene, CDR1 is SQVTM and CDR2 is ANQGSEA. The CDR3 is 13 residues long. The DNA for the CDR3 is TGCAGCGTTGATCTGGGACTACAAGAGACCCAGTACTTC. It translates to CSVDLGLQETQYF.

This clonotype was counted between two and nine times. For the CDR3, the DNA is TGTGCCAGCATGAGGGACGGGGAGACCCAGTACTTC. Translated: CASMRDGETQYF. The V call is TRBV6-5, the J call TRBJ2-5; the D call may be TRBD1 or TRBD2 (5 bases each). V was shortened by 7 bases and J by 5 bases, with 11 bases between the two germline ends. This CDR3 has 12 residues. Germline V lookup: CDR1 MNHEY, CDR2 SVGAGI.